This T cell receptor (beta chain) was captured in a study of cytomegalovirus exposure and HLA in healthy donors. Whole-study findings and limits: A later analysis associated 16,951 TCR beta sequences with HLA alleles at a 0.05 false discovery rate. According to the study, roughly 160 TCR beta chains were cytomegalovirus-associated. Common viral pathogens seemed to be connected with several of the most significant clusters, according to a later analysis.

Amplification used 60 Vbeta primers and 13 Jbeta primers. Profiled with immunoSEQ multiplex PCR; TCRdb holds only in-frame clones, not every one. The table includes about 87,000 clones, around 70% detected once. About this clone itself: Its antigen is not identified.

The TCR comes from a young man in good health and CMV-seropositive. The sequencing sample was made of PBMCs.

The CDR3 DNA is TGTGCCAGCAGTCCTACGAGGGGGGGCGAGCAGTACTTC. Its protein is CASSPTRGGEQYF. The chain joins TRBV27 to TRBJ2-7; tentative D call: TRBD2 (7 bases). Trimming pared 5 bases from V and 6 bases from J, leaving 14 bases between. This CDR3 is built from 13 residues. The germline V gene has CDR1 MNHEY and CDR2 SMNVEV (reference sequence).